This is a list of T cell receptor beta chains from one sample in a study of OX40 agonist ivuxolimab in advanced cancers. The assay was immunoSEQ multiplex PCR, and TCRdb's table has in-frame clones only and misses some. The data contain tens of thousands of clones, roughly 84% of them seen just once; the ten biggest clones take up roughly 0.3%. The source material was CD4+ or CD8+ T cells sorted from blood, sampled in a trial of the OX40 agonist ivuxolimab. Receptor source: an adult with an advanced solid tumor such as melanoma, head and neck, liver or kidney cancer. Both conserved end residues are part of each CDR3. The order of the fields is V gene, D gene, clone size, J gene, CDR3 DNA, CDR3 protein. D genes are given only for firm matches. The size entry is marked missing in some rows and otherwise reads once, few, many or a size class.

V: TRBV5-8; D: TRBD1; size: once; J: TRBJ1-3; DNA: TGTGCCAGCAGCCCCGGGACAGGGTCCGGTGGAAACACCATATATTTT; CDR3: CASSPGTGSGGNTIYF
V: TRBV30; D: -; size: -; J: TRBJ2-7; DNA: TGTGCCTGGAGCCTTCCCCCCCGACAAGGTTTACAGCAGGGAGCCCACGAGCAGTACTTC; CDR3: CAWSLPPRQGLQQGAHEQYF
V: TRBV7-8; D: -; size: -; J: TRBJ1-1; DNA: TGTGCCAGCAGCTTATTTCAGCCTCATGAAGCTTTCTTT; CDR3: CASSLFQPHEAFF
V: TRBV7-2; D: -; size: -; J: TRBJ1-1; DNA: TGTGCCAGCAGCGTCAAACAAATTTCGGTCACTGAAGCTTTCTTT; CDR3: CASSVKQISVTEAFF
V: TRBV2; D: TRBD1; size: -; J: TRBJ1-6; DNA: TGTGCCAGGGGGGGACAGGGGAATTCACCCCTCCACTTT; CDR3: CARGGQGNSPLHF
V: TRBV6-1; D: -; size: -; J: TRBJ1-6; DNA: TGTGCCAGCAGTGTGTTAGGAAAGAATAATTCACCCCTCCACTTT; CDR3: CASSVLGKNNSPLHF
V: TRBV5-6; D: -; size: -; J: TRBJ2-1; DNA: TGTGCCAGCAGCTTGTACAGGGTACATGAGCAGTTCTTC; CDR3: CASSLYRVHEQFF
V: TRBV19; D: TRBD1; size: few; J: TRBJ1-1; DNA: TGTGCCAGTACTCGGGACAGGGGGAACACTGAAGCTTTCTTT; CDR3: CASTRDRGNTEAFF
V: TRBV25-1; D: -; size: -; J: TRBJ1-3; DNA: TGTGCCAGCAGTGAATCCGTAGCTGGAAACACCATATATTTT; CDR3: CASSESVAGNTIYF
V: TRBV19; D: -; size: -; J: TRBJ1-5; DNA: TGTGCCAGTAGTCTGACACCCCGCAATCAGCCCCAGCATTTT; CDR3: CASSLTPRNQPQHF
V: TRBV19; D: TRBD1; size: -; J: TRBJ1-1; DNA: TGTGCCAGTAGTATAGAGGCAGGGGGCATGACTGAAGCTTTCTTT; CDR3: CASSIEAGGMTEAFF
V: TRBV29-1; D: TRBD1; size: -; J: TRBJ2-1; DNA: TGCAGCGGAACAGGGGGTTGGAATGAGCAGTTCTTC; CDR3: CSGTGGWNEQFF
V: TRBV5-1; D: TRBD1; size: -; J: TRBJ2-2; DNA: TGCGCCAGCAGCTTGGTAGGACAGGGTACGGCCGGGGAGCTGTTTTTT; CDR3: CASSLVGQGTAGELFF
V: TRBV2; D: TRBD2; size: -; J: TRBJ2-5; DNA: TGTGCCAGCAGCGTCGGGACTAGCGGGGTACAAGAGACCCAGTACTTC; CDR3: CASSVGTSGVQETQYF
V: TRBV23-1; D: -; size: -; J: TRBJ1-1; DNA: TGCGCCAGCAGTCACTACCTGGACACGCGGAACACTGAAGCTTTCTTT; CDR3: CASSHYLDTRNTEAFF
V: TRBV4-2; D: -; size: -; J: TRBJ1-5; DNA: TGTGCCAGCAGCCAAGAGCTTAACCCCAATCAGCCCCAGCATTTT; CDR3: CASSQELNPNQPQHF
V: TRBV5-4; D: TRBD1; size: -; J: TRBJ1-3; DNA: TGTGCCAGCAGCGCGGGAATACCGGGACAGGCTGCTGACTCTGGAAACACCATATATTTT; CDR3: CASSAGIPGQAADSGNTIYF
V: TRBV7-3; D: -; size: -; J: TRBJ1-1; DNA: TGTGCCAGCAGACCTTCAGGGGTAGGTGAAGCTTTCTTT; CDR3: CASRPSGVGEAFF
V: TRBV9; D: TRBD2; size: -; J: TRBJ2-5; DNA: TGTGCCAGCAGCGTAGTCGGACTAGCGGACCAAGAGACCCAGTACTTC; CDR3: CASSVVGLADQETQYF
V: TRBV4-3; D: -; size: -; J: TRBJ2-7; DNA: TGCGCCAGCAGCCAAGAGAGGGGGTGGGATTACGAGCAGTACTTC; CDR3: CASSQERGWDYEQYF
V: TRBV10-3; D: TRBD1; size: -; J: TRBJ2-3; DNA: TGTGCCATCAAGTCGTGGGACAGAGCCTTGGGCCGGACAGATACGCAGTATTTT; CDR3: CAIKSWDRALGRTDTQYF
V: TRBV6-6; D: TRBD1; size: -; J: TRBJ1-2; DNA: TGTGCCAGCACCTTTAAGGGGGACAGCAACTATGGCTACACCTTC; CDR3: CASTFKGDSNYGYTF
V: TRBV23-1; D: -; size: -; J: TRBJ1-2; DNA: TGCGCCAGCAGTCAAGGGCCTTGCGCTTATGGCTACACCTTC; CDR3: CASSQGPCAYGYTF
V: TRBV6-6; D: TRBD2; size: -; J: TRBJ2-3; DNA: TGTGCCAGCAAAGGTAGCGGGGGAGGTGATACGCAGTATTTT; CDR3: CASKGSGGGDTQYF
V: TRBV2; D: -; size: -; J: TRBJ1-1; DNA: TGTGCCAGCAGTGAAGCGCTTGTGGGCACTGAAGCTTTCTTT; CDR3: CASSEALVGTEAFF
V: TRBV29-1; D: -; size: -; J: TRBJ1-1; DNA: TGCAGCGTTGAAGGGTTTTCACACATCAATAACCCAACTGAAGCTTTCTTT; CDR3: CSVEGFSHINNPTEAFF
V: TRBV5-4; D: TRBD1; size: -; J: TRBJ1-5; DNA: TGTGCCAGCAGCATTGGGACAGGGGCTACCAATCAGCCCCAGCATTTT; CDR3: CASSIGTGATNQPQHF
V: TRBV19; D: -; size: -; J: TRBJ1-5; DNA: TGTGCCAGTAGTATAGGGCAGGTTCGCAATCAGCCCCAGCATTTT; CDR3: CASSIGQVRNQPQHF
V: TRBV9; D: TRBD1; size: once; J: TRBJ1-1; DNA: TGTGCCAGCAGCGCTCTTGGGACAGGGGGCCTTTTGAACACTGAAGCTTTCTTT; CDR3: CASSALGTGGLLNTEAFF
V: TRBV7-2; D: TRBD1; size: -; J: TRBJ1-2; DNA: TGTGCCAGCAGCTTACTCACAATCACGGGACAGGGCTACACCTTC; CDR3: CASSLLTITGQGYTF
V: TRBV7-3; D: -; size: -; J: TRBJ2-5; DNA: TGTGCCAGCAGCCTACGACAGGCACAAGAGACCCAGTACTTC; CDR3: CASSLRQAQETQYF
V: TRBV6-6; D: TRBD1; size: -; J: TRBJ1-1; DNA: TGTGCCAGCAGTTCCCCGGGACAGGGGAACACTGAAGCTTTCTTT; CDR3: CASSSPGQGNTEAFF
V: TRBV7-2; D: -; size: -; J: TRBJ2-3; DNA: TGTGCCAGCAGCTTGAGGGTTAGCACAGATACGCAGTATTTT; CDR3: CASSLRVSTDTQYF
V: TRBV21-1; D: -; size: -; J: TRBJ2-7; DNA: TGTGCCAGCCCGCCCAGTGGGGGGGAGTCCTACGAGCAGTACTTC; CDR3: CASPPSGGESYEQYF
V: TRBV9; D: TRBD2; size: -; J: TRBJ2-1; DNA: TGTGCCAGCAGCGTAGGCGCTAGCGGGGGGGGCTACAATGAGCAGTTCTTC; CDR3: CASSVGASGGGYNEQFF
V: TRBV10-2; D: -; size: -; J: TRBJ1-5; DNA: TGCGCCAGCAGTGAGTCGGGCAGTTTCAATCAGCCCCAGCATTTT; CDR3: CASSESGSFNQPQHF
V: TRBV29-1; D: -; size: -; J: TRBJ2-7; DNA: TGCAGCGTTGAACGCAGAGGAACCTACGAGCAGTACTTC; CDR3: CSVERRGTYEQYF
V: TRBV6-1; D: TRBD1; size: -; J: TRBJ2-7; DNA: TGTGCCAGCAACACGGTGAGGACAGGGGGCAAAGAGCAGTACTTC; CDR3: CASNTVRTGGKEQYF
V: TRBV10-3; D: -; size: -; J: TRBJ2-1; DNA: TGTGCCACCGGACAAAACAATGAGCAGTTCTTC; CDR3: CATGQNNEQFF
V: TRBV6-1; D: -; size: -; J: TRBJ1-2; DNA: TGTGCCAGCAGTGACTCAGGGGTCACAAACTATGGCTACACCTTC; CDR3: CASSDSGVTNYGYTF
V: TRBV11-2; D: TRBD2; size: -; J: TRBJ2-2; DNA: TGTGCCAGCAGCAGTCGCGGGGGGCAGGGGACCGGGGAGCTGTTTTTT; CDR3: CASSSRGGQGTGELFF